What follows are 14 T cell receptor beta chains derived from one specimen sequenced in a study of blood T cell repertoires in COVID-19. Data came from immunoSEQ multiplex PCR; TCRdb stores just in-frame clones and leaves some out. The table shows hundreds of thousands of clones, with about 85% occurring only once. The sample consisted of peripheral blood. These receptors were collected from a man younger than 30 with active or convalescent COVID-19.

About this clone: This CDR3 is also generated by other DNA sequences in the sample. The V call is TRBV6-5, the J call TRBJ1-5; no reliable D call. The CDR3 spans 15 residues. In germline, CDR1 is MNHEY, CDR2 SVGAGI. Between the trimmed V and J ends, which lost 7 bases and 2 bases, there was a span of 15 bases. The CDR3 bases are TGTGCCAGCAAGCGGGGATCGGCGGGCAATCAGCCCCAGCATTTT. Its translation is CASKRGSAGNQPQHF.

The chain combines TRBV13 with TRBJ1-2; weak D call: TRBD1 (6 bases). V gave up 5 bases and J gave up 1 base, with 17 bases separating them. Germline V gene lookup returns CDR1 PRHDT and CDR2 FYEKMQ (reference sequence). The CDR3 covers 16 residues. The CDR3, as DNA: TGTGCCAGCAGCACCCGATACGAGGGGGTTAACTATGGCTACACCTTC. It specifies CASSTRYEGVNYGYTF.

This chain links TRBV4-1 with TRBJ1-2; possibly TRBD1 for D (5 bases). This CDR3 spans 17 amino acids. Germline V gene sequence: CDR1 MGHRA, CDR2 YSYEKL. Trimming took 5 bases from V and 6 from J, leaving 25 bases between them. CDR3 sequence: CASSYSVGERRGDGYTF. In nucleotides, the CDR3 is TGCGCCAGCAGCTATAGTGTAGGGGAGAGGCGGGGCGATGGCTACACCTTC.

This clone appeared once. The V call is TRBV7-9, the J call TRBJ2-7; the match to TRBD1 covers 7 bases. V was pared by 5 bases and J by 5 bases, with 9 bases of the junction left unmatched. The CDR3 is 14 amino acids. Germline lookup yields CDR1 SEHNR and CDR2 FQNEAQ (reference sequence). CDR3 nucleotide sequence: TGTGCCAGCAGCACCCGACAGGGTAGCCACGAGCAGTACTTC. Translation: CASSTRQGSHEQYF.

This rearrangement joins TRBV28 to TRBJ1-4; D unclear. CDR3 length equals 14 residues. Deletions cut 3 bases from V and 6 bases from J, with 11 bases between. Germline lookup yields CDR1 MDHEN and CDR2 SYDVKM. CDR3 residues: CASSLMRRDEKLFF. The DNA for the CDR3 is TGTGCCAGCAGTTTGATGAGGAGGGATGAAAAACTGTTTTTT.

The CDR3 region has the DNA TGTGCCTGGAGTCGTAGCGGGATGGGTATATGGGAGCAGTTCTTC. It specifies CAWSRSGMGIWEQFF. V usage is TRBV30 and J usage is TRBJ2-1, with 8 bases aligning to TRBD2. The trim removed 2 bases at V and 10 bases at J, leaving 13 bases unmatched. The CDR3 extends over 15 amino acids. In germline, CDR1 is GTSNPN, CDR2 SVGIG (reference sequence).

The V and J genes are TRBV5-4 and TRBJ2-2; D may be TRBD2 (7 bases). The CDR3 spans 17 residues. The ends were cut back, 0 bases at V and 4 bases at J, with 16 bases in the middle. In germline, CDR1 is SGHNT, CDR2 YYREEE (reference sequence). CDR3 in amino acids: CASSLALGGAATGELFF. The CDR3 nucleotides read TGTGCCAGCAGCTTGGCCCTTGGGGGGGCTGCCACCGGGGAGCTGTTTTTT. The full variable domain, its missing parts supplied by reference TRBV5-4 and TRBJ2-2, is ETGVTQSPTHLIKTRGQQVTLRCSSQSGHNTVSWYQQALGQGPQFIFQYYREEENGRGNFPPRFSGLQFPNYSSELNVNALELDDSALYLCASSLALGGAATGELFFGEGSRLTVL.

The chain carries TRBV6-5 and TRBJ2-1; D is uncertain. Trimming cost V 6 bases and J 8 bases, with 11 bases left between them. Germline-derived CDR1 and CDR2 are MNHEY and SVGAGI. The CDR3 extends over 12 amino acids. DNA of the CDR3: TGTGCCAGCAGCATCCAGCGACATGAGCAGTTCTTC. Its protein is CASSIQRHEQFF.

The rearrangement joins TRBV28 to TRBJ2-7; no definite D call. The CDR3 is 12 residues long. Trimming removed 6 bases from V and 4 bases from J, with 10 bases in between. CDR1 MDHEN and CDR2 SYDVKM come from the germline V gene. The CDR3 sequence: CASRKTLYEQYF. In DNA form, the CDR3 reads TGTGCCAGCAGGAAAACTCTATACGAGCAGTACTTC. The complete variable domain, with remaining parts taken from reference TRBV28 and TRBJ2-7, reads DVKVTQSSRYLVKRTGEKVFLECVQDMDHENMFWYRQDPGLGLRLIYFSYDVKMKEKGDIPEGYSVSREKKERFSLILESASTNQTSMYLCASRKTLYEQYFGPGTRLTVT.

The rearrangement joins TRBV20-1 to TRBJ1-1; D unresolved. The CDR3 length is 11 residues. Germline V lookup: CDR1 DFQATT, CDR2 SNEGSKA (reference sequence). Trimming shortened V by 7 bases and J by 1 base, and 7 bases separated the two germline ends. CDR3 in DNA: TGCAGTGTTTCAGAGAACACTGAAGCTTTCTTT. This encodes CSVSENTEAFF.

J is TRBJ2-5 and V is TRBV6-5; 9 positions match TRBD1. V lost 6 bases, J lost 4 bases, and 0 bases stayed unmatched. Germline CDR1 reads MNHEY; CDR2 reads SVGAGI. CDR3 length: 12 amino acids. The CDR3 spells CASRDRGETQYF. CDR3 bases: TGTGCCAGCAGGGACAGGGGAGAGACCCAGTACTTC.

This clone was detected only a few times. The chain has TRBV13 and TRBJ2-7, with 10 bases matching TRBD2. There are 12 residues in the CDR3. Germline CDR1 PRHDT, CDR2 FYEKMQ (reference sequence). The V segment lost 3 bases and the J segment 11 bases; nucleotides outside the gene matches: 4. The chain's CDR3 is CASSLKREGKYF. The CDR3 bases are TGTGCCAGCAGCTTGAAGCGGGAGGGCAAGTACTTC.

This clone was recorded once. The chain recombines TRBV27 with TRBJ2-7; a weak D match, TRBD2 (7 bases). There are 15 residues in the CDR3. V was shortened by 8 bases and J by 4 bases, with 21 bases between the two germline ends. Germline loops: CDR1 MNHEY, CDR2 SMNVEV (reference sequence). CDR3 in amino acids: CASPEGGRERYEQYF. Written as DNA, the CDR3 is TGTGCCAGCCCCGAGGGGGGGCGGGAGAGGTACGAGCAGTACTTC.

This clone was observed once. In DNA, the CDR3 is TGTGCCAGCAGCTTGAGAGGGGACACCATTTACGAGCAGTACTTC. Its translation: CASSLRGDTIYEQYF. This chain joins TRBV11-2 and TRBJ2-7; D may be TRBD1 (6 bases). Trimming stripped 3 bases from V and 4 bases from J, with 16 bases between. The CDR3 has 15 amino acids. Per the germline V gene, CDR1 is SGHAT and CDR2 is FQNNGV. The full variable domain, completed using reference TRBV11-2 and TRBJ2-7, is EAGVAQSPRYKIIEKRQSVAFWCNPISGHATLYWYQQILGQGPKLLIQFQNNGVVDDSQLPKDRFSAERLKGVDSTLKIQPAKLEDSAVYLCASSLRGDTIYEQYFGPGTRLTVT.